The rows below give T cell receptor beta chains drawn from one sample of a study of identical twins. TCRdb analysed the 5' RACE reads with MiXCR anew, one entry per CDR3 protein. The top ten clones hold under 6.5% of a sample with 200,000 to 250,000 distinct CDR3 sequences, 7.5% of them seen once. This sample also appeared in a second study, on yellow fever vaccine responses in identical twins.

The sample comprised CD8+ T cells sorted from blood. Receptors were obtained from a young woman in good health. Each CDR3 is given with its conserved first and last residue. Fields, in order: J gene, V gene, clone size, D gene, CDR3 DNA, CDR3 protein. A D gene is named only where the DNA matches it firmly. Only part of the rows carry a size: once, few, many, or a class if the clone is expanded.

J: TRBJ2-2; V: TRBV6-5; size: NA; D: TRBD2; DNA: TGTGCCAGCAGTTTAGCGGGGATTACCGGGGAGCTGTTTTTT; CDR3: CASSLAGITGELFF
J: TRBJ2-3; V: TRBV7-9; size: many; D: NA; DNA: TGTGCCAGCAGCTCAGATACGCAGTATTTT; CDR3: CASSSDTQYF
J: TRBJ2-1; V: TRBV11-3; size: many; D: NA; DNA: TGTGCCAGCAGCTTAAGGTCCCCCGGCCAGGGAACCTACAATGAGCAGTTCTTC; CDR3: CASSLRSPGQGTYNEQFF
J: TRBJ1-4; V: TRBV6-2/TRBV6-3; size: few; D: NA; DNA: TGTGCCAGCAGTTACCTTCTCCTGACAGCCTCTAATGAAAAACTGTTTTTT; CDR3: CASSYLLLTASNEKLFF
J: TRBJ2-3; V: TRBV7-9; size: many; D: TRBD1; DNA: TGTGCCAGCAGCCCAGACAGGGGTGCAGATACGCAGTATTTT; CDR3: CASSPDRGADTQYF
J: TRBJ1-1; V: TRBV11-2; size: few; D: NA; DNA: TGTGCCAGCAGCGCCTTACAGGGATCCGACACTGAAGCTTTCTTT; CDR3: CASSALQGSDTEAFF
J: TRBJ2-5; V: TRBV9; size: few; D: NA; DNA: TGTGCCAGCAGCGTAGTCGGGTCGTACCAAGAGACCCAGTACTTC; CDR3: CASSVVGSYQETQYF
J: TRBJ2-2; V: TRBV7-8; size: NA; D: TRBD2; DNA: TGTGCCAGCAGCTTAGGGGGACTATCTTATACCGGGGAGCTGTTTTTT; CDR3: CASSLGGLSYTGELFF
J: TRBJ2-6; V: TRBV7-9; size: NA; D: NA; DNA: TGTGCCAGCACCGCCCCGGCCGGGTACTCTGGGGCCAACGTCCTGACTTTC; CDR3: CASTAPAGYSGANVLTF
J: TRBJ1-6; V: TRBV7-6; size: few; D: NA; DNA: TGTGCCAGCAGCTTATCTTTGGGGAATTCACCCCTCCACTTT; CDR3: CASSLSLGNSPLHF
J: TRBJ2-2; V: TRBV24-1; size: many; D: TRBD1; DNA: TGTGCCACTCTGGACAGGGATCAAAACACCGGGGAGCTGTTTTTT; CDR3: CATLDRDQNTGELFF
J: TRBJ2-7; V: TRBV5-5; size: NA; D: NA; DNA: TGTGCCAGCAGCTTCCCGGGATCCTCCTACGAGCAGTACTTC; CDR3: CASSFPGSSYEQYF
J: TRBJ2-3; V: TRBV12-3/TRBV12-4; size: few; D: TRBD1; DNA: TGTGCCAGCAGCCTCCCGGGACAGGGGAACACAGATACGCAGTATTTT; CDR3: CASSLPGQGNTDTQYF
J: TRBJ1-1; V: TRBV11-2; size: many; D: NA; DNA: TGTGCCAGCAGCTTAGATCTCAGCCCCGCTACTGAAGCTTTCTTT; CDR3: CASSLDLSPATEAFF
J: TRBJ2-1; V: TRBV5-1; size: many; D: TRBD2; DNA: TGCGCCAGCAGCTTGGAGACTAGCGGGGAAAGCTCCTACAATGAGCAGTTCTTC; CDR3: CASSLETSGESSYNEQFF
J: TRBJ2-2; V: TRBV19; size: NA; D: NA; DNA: TGTGCCAGTCAGAGCACCGGGGAGCTGTTTTTT; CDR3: CASQSTGELFF
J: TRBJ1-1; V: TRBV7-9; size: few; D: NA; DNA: TGTGCCAGCAGGGACACGGGGGGCGGAATGAACACTGAAGCTTTCTTT; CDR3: CASRDTGGGMNTEAFF
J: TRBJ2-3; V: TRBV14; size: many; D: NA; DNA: TGTGCCAGCAGCCAAGTAGGGGGAGTCGCAGATACGCAGTATTTT; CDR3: CASSQVGGVADTQYF
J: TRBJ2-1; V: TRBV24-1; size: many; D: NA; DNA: TGTGCCACCAGTGACAGGGAGAGGTCCTCCTACAATGAGCAGTTCTTC; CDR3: CATSDRERSSYNEQFF
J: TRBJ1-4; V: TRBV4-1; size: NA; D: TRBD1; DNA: TGCGCCAGCAGCCACCCCGGGACAGGGGATGAAAAACTGTTTTTT; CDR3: CASSHPGTGDEKLFF
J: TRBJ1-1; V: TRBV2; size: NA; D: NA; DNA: TGTGCCAGCAGTGATGAACGGTGGGACACTGAAGCTTTCTTT; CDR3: CASSDERWDTEAFF
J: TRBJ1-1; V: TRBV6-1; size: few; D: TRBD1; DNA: TGTGCCAGCAGTCCTGCGACAGGGGGAGACACTGAAGCTTTCTTT; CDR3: CASSPATGGDTEAFF
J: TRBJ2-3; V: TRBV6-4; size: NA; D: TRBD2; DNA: TGTGCCAGCAGTGACGGGGGCCTAGCGGGGGATAGCACAGATACGCAGTATTTT; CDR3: CASSDGGLAGDSTDTQYF
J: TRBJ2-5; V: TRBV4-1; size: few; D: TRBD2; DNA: TGCGCCAGCAGCCAACTAGCGGGAGTCGGAGAGACCCAGTACTTC; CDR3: CASSQLAGVGETQYF
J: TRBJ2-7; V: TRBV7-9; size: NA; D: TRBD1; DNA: TGTGCCAGCAGCCCAGCAGGGGGCGCATGGGACGAGCAGTACTTC; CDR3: CASSPAGGAWDEQYF
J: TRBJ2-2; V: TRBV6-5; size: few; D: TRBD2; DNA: TGTGCCAGCAGTAACGGACTAGCGGGAGGAACCGGGGAGCTGTTTTTT; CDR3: CASSNGLAGGTGELFF
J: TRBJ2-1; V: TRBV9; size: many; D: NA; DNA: TGTGCCAGCAGCGTAGTGAGCAGCTCCAATGAGCAGTTCTTC; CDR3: CASSVVSSSNEQFF
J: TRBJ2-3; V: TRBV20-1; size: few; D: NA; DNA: TGCAGTGCTAGAGATTTGGCGACTAGCACAGATACGCAGTATTTT; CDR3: CSARDLATSTDTQYF